This is a list of T cell receptor beta chains from one sample in a study of OX40 agonist ivuxolimab in advanced cancers. Using immunoSEQ multiplex PCR, the repertoire was profiled, and TCRdb retains in-frame clones only, with some absent. The sample shows tens of thousands of clones, about 85% of them seen only once. Sequences were derived from CD4+ or CD8+ T cells sorted from blood, sampled in a trial of the OX40 agonist ivuxolimab. The receptors stem from an adult with an advanced solid tumor such as melanoma, head and neck, liver or kidney cancer. The CDR3 runs from the conserved cysteine through the conserved F or W. A D gene is named only where the DNA matches it firmly. Size is omitted from some rows. Given values are once, few, many or a class for expanded clones.

15 TRBJ2-7 TRBV27 NA NA CASSFAPMVMNEQYF TGTGCCAGCAGTTTTGCTCCCATGGTAATGAACGAGCAGTACTTC
14 TRBJ2-7 TRBV10-3 NA NA CAISDVGASYEQYF TGTGCCATCAGTGACGTCGGGGCATCCTACGAGCAGTACTTC
16 TRBJ2-2 TRBV6-6 TRBD2 NA CASTGASGGNTGELFF TGTGCCAGCACCGGCGCAAGCGGGGGCAACACCGGGGAGCTGTTTTTT
14 TRBJ2-7 TRBV6-5 TRBD2 NA CASSDTGLAYEQYF TGTGCCAGCAGTGATACGGGACTAGCCTACGAGCAGTACTTC
16 TRBJ2-5 TRBV5-1 NA NA CASSLRGTGSGETQYF TGCGCCAGCAGCTTGAGAGGAACCGGGTCGGGAGAGACCCAGTACTTC
14 TRBJ2-3 TRBV19 NA once CASNPGGYTDTQYF TGTGCCAGTAATCCAGGGGGGTACACAGATACGCAGTATTTT
15 TRBJ2-3 TRBV9 NA NA CASSVGRASTDTQYF TGTGCCAGCAGCGTAGGGCGGGCTAGCACAGATACGCAGTATTTT
18 TRBJ2-1 TRBV19 TRBD2 NA CASRTGTSGVGSYNEQFF TGTGCCAGTAGAACCGGGACTAGCGGGGTGGGCTCCTACAATGAGCAGTTCTTC
17 TRBJ2-3 TRBV5-5 TRBD2 NA CASSLPRSGKGTDTQYF TGTGCCAGCAGCTTGCCTAGGAGCGGGAAGGGCACAGATACGCAGTATTTT
14 TRBJ2-1 TRBV4-1 TRBD1 once CASSLGQAYNEQFF TGCGCCAGCAGCCTGGGACAGGCGTACAATGAGCAGTTCTTC
12 TRBJ2-1 TRBV27 NA NA CATWRFPHEQFF TGTGCCACCTGGCGTTTTCCCCATGAGCAGTTCTTC
14 TRBJ2-4 TRBV30 TRBD2 NA CAWGLAGGMGIQYF TGTGCCTGGGGGCTAGCGGGAGGGATGGGCATTCAGTACTTC
14 TRBJ2-4 TRBV5-4 NA NA CASSFEQRNNIQYF TGTGCCAGCAGCTTTGAACAACGCAATAACATTCAGTACTTC
13 TRBJ1-1 TRBV7-6 NA NA CASSLAEGGVAFF TGTGCCAGCAGCTTAGCGGAGGGTGGAGTAGCTTTCTTT
12 TRBJ2-1 TRBV18 TRBD1 NA CASSPTGEEQFF TGTGCCAGCTCACCGACAGGGGAAGAGCAGTTCTTC
13 TRBJ2-5 TRBV5-4 NA NA CASSTWGDGTQYF TGTGCCAGCAGCACCTGGGGAGATGGGACCCAGTACTTC
11 TRBJ2-1 TRBV20-1 NA NA CSARDGQGLVF TGCAGTGCTAGAGATGGGCAGGGGCTGGTCTTC
14 TRBJ1-1 TRBV27 NA NA CASSLRDSVPEAFF TGTGCCAGCAGTTTACGAGATAGCGTCCCTGAAGCTTTCTTT
13 TRBJ2-7 TRBV9 TRBD2 NA CASNPAGGYEQYF TGTGCCAGCAATCCAGCGGGAGGCTACGAGCAGTACTTC
11 TRBJ2-7 TRBV2 NA few CASRGQGEQYF TGTGCCAGCAGGGGACAAGGCGAGCAGTACTTC
14 TRBJ2-7 TRBV4-1 NA NA CASSQGPPPYEQYF TGCGCCAGCAGCCAAGGCCCCCCTCCATACGAGCAGTACTTC
14 TRBJ2-2 TRBV5-6 NA NA CASSFWQFTGELFF TGTGCCAGCAGCTTCTGGCAGTTCACCGGGGAGCTGTTTTTT
16 TRBJ2-1 TRBV7-6 NA once CASLRIEGRQYNEQFF TGTGCCAGCCTGAGGATTGAGGGCAGGCAGTACAATGAGCAGTTCTTC
15 TRBJ2-1 TRBV6-5 NA NA CASSYTRGGVGEQFF TGTGCCAGCAGTTACACCCGGGGTGGAGTTGGTGAGCAGTTCTTC
16 TRBJ2-2 TRBV9 NA NA CASSVEGQIPGGELFF TGTGCCAGCAGCGTAGAAGGTCAAATCCCGGGCGGGGAGCTGTTTTTT
12 TRBJ2-3 TRBV15 TRBD2 NA CATAGGRDTQYF TGTGCCACCGCGGGGGGGCGGGATACGCAGTATTTT
12 TRBJ1-5 TRBV2 NA NA CASSGSNQPQHF TGTGCCAGCAGTGGATCTAATCAGCCCCAGCATTTT
11 TRBJ2-7 TRBV7-9 TRBD1 few CASSYDRAQYF TGTGCCAGCAGCTATGACAGGGCTCAGTACTTC
16 TRBJ2-1 TRBV4-1 TRBD1 NA CASSQGDSSSYNEQFF TGCGCCAGCAGCCAAGGGGACAGCAGCTCCTACAATGAGCAGTTCTTC
13 TRBJ2-2 TRBV6-5 NA NA CASSREFTGELFF TGTGCCAGCAGCCGGGAGTTCACCGGGGAGCTGTTTTTT
14 TRBJ2-3 TRBV18 NA NA CASSPEGGTDTQYF TGTGCCAGCTCACCCGAAGGCGGAACAGATACGCAGTATTTT
14 TRBJ1-1 TRBV19 NA NA CASTHPRGRTEAFF TGTGCCAGTACCCACCCCCGAGGGCGAACTGAAGCTTTCTTT
16 TRBJ1-5 TRBV5-1 NA once CASSLDGGRGNQPQHF TGCGCCAGCAGCTTGGACGGAGGGCGAGGCAATCAGCCCCAGCATTTT
14 TRBJ2-7 TRBV4-2 TRBD2 NA CASSQGGRLGEQYF TGTGCCAGCAGCCAGGGCGGGAGGCTGGGCGAGCAGTACTTC
19 TRBJ2-3 TRBV6-1 TRBD1 NA CASSESIGTGTGGTDTQYF TGTGCCAGCAGTGAATCGATCGGGACAGGGACGGGGGGCACAGATACGCAGTATTTT
16 TRBJ1-3 TRBV7-9 TRBD1 NA CASSYRDRHSGNTIYF TGTGCCAGCAGCTACCGGGACAGGCACTCTGGAAACACCATATATTTT
11 TRBJ1-2 TRBV5-8 NA NA CASRQGNSYTF TGTGCCAGCAGGCAGGGTAATAGCTACACCTTC
14 TRBJ1-5 TRBV2 TRBD1 few CASSGTGRNQPQHF TGTGCCAGCAGTGGGACAGGGCGCAATCAGCCCCAGCATTTT
15 TRBJ1-4 TRBV7-8 NA once CASSSGTAPNEKLFF TGTGCCAGCAGCTCCGGGACGGCGCCTAATGAAAAACTGTTTTTT
14 TRBJ2-5 TRBV14 TRBD2 NA CASSQIAGQETQYF TGTGCCAGCAGCCAAATAGCGGGCCAAGAGACCCAGTACTTC
15 TRBJ1-5 TRBV15 TRBD1 NA CATSPQGDSNQPQHF TGTGCCACCAGCCCCCAGGGGGATAGCAATCAGCCCCAGCATTTT
13 TRBJ2-7 TRBV2 TRBD2 NA CAQFGLAGVEQYF TGTGCCCAATTCGGACTAGCGGGAGTCGAGCAGTACTTC
15 TRBJ2-1 TRBV7-9 NA NA CASSPGVADPREQFF TGTGCCAGCAGCCCGGGGGTAGCGGACCCACGGGAGCAGTTCTTC
16 TRBJ2-3 TRBV30 TRBD2 NA CAWNSRTSGSGGTQYF TGTGCCTGGAATTCTAGGACTAGCGGGAGTGGAGGTACGCAGTATTTT
15 TRBJ2-3 TRBV5-1 TRBD2 NA CASTLAGVGTDTQYF TGCGCCAGCACCCTAGCGGGAGTAGGTACAGATACGCAGTATTTT
12 TRBJ2-3 TRBV12-5 NA NA CASGFGLDTQYF TGTGCTAGTGGTTTCGGTCTAGATACGCAGTATTTT
15 TRBJ2-1 TRBV6-5 NA NA CASSYSGGAYNEQFF TGTGCCAGCAGTTACTCGGGCGGGGCCTACAATGAGCAGTTCTTC
14 TRBJ1-3 TRBV4-1 NA NA CASSHRGRGNTIYF TGCGCCAGCAGCCATCGGGGCCGCGGAAACACCATATATTTT
12 TRBJ1-1 TRBV19 NA NA CASFGRPAEAFF TGTGCCAGTTTCGGGAGGCCAGCTGAAGCTTTCTTT
16 TRBJ2-1 TRBV4-3 TRBD1 NA CASSQDIGTVAGEQFF TGCGCCAGCAGCCAAGATATAGGGACAGTCGCCGGTGAGCAGTTCTTC
13 TRBJ2-7 TRBV7-6 NA NA CASSLGGTDEQYF TGTGCCAGCAGCTTAGGAGGGACTGACGAGCAGTACTTC